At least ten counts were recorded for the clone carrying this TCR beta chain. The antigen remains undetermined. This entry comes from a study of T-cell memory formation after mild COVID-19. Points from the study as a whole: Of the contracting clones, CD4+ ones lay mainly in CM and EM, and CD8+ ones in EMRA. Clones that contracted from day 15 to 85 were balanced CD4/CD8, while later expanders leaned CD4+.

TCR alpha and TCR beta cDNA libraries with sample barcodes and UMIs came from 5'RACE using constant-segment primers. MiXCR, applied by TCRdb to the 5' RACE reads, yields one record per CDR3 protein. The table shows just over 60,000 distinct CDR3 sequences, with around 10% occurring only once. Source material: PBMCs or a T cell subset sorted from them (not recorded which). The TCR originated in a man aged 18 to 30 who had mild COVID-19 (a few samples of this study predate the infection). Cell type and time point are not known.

DNA of the CDR3: TGTGCCAGCAAAAGTTATACGAACAATGAGCAGTTCTTC. This gives the protein CASKSYTNNEQFF. The chain is built from TRBV6-2 or TRBV6-3 and TRBJ2-1; D is ambiguous. This CDR3 region has 13 residues. Germline V gives CDR1 MNHEY, CDR2 SVGEGT. The V and J ends lost 7 bases and 5 bases respectively, with 12 bases between them.